This T cell receptor (beta chain) originates from a study of blood T cell repertoires in COVID-19 (dated by TCRdb to about 2020). As for the study more broadly: Samples covering the acute and convalescent phases of COVID-19 were provided by collaborators in the United States, Italy and Spain. Where HLA class I and class II types were available, the types were taken from metadata supplied by the sample provider, not from assay-based typing. Deeply sampled blood TCRbeta repertoires from subjects exposed to, actively infected with, or recovered from COVID-19 were included in the dataset. The repertoires were made available in a free public database intended to serve as a resource for research on the immune response to SARS-CoV-2. Samples came from the ongoing ImmuneRACE study (first 160 participants) plus 1,254 subjects from 6 global collaborators. The prospective study material was composed of cDNA or gDNA derived from T cells, B-cell-depleted T cells, or PBMCs. The sample metadata nearly always contained a de-identified subject ID, COVID-19 status, age in years and sex. Beyond this particular receptor, the publication reports: The quantity of clinical and demographic metadata differed by source and by participant and was supplied without curation.

The CDR3 measures 13 amino acids from cysteine to phenylalanine. Only the CDR3 part of the read is kept: 39 bases, read in frame from the first base. As encoded in the germline V gene (reference sequence), CDR1 is LNHDA while CDR2 is SQIVND. Trimmed from V: 7 bases; trimmed from J: 3 bases; junction bases lacking a gene match: 6. TCRbeta CDR3 regions were amplified from genomic DNA by means of the immunoSEQ Assay, a bias-controlled multiplex PCR. As for how the authors treated the data: Nucleated cell counts per sample were estimated from amplification of reference gene primers within the assay. Sequence reads were collapsed and filtered to measure the absolute abundance of every unique TCRbeta CDR3 rearrangement. For each sample, productive Simpson clonality was calculated by taking the square root of Simpson's diversity index across productive rearrangements. This immuneACCESS table, as held by TCRdb, lists in-frame sequences with V and J called but not all clones. Of the missing ones, under half trace to an unresolved V gene in checked studies; the others have no known cause. D and trimming come from the DNA, and the V and J calls and clone size come from that table. For this sample the table gives about 300,000 clones, of which approximately 88% were detected only once. The top ten constitute roughly 1.5% of the sample.

For this clone: This receptor's antigen is unknown. No base-level quality is on record; no much larger clone is a single base apart.

At one collaborating source in Seattle, patients were enrolled during active infection and were followed longitudinally through the course of disease. The collaborating institutions used their own protocols to collect whole blood in K2EDTA tubes. Collaborator samples were shipped for TCRbeta analysis as frozen whole blood, isolated PBMCs, or DNA extracted from either sample type. Sequencing was carried out using peripheral blood. This chain joins TRBV19 to TRBJ2-7; 7 bases in the middle match TRBD2. This TCR was sampled from a human donor with COVID-19, enrolled during active disease. The donor label of this sample is uncertain. Here the CDR3 is given as CASNSRGSYEQYF. The nucleotide sequence reads TGTGCCAGTAATAGTCGCGGGAGCTACGAGCAGTACTTC.